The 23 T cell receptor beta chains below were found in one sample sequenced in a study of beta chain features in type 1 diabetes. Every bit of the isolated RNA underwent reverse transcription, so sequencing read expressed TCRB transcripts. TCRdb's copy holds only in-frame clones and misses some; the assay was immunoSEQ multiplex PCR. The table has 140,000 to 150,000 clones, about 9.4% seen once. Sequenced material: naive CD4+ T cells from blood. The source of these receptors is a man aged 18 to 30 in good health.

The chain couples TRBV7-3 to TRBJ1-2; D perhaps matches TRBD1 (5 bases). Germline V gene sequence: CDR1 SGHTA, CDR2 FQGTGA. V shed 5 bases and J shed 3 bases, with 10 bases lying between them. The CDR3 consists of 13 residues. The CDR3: CASSQDKDYGYTF. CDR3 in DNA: TGTGCCAGCAGCCAGGACAAGGACTATGGCTACACCTTC.

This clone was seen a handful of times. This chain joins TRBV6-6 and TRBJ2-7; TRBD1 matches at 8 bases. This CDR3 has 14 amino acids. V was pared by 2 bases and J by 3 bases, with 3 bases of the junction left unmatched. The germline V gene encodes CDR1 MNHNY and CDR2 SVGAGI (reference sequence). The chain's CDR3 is CASSYGGTGYEQYF. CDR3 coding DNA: TGTGCCAGCAGTTACGGAGGGACAGGCTACGAGCAGTACTTC.

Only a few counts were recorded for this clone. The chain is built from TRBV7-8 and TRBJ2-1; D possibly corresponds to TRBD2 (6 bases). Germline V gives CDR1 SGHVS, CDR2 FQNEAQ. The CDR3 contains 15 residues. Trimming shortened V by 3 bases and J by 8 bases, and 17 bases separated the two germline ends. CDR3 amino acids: CASSFFMGGDHEQFF. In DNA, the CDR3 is TGTGCCAGCAGCTTTTTCATGGGCGGGGACCATGAGCAGTTCTTC.

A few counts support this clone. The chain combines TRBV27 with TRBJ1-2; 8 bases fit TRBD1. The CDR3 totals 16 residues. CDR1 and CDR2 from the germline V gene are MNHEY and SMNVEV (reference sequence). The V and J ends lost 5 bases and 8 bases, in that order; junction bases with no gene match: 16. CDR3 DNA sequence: TGTGCCAGCAGTGAACCCACTCGACAGGGGTGGGGAGGCTACACCTTC. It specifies CASSEPTRQGWGGYTF.

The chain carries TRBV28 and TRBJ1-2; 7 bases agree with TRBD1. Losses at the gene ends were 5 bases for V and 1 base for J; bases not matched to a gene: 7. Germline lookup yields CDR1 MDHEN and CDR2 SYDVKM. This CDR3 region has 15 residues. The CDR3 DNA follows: TGTGCCAGCAGTCCTCGGACAGGCTATAACTATGGCTACACCTTC. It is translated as CASSPRTGYNYGYTF.

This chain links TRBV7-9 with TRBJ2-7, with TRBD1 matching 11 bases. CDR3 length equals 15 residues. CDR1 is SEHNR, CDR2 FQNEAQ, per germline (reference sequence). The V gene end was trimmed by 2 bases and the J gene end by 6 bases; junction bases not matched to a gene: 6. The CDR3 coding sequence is TGTGCCAGCAGCTTATCCGGGACAGGGGGTCGCGAGCAGTACTTC. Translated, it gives CASSLSGTGGREQYF. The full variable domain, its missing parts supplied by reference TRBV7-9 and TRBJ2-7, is DTGVSQNPRHKITKRGQNVTFRCDPISEHNRLYWYRQTLGQGPEFLTYFQNEAQLEKSRLLSDRFSAERPKGSFSTLEIQRTEQGDSAMYLCASSLSGTGGREQYFGPGTRLTVT.

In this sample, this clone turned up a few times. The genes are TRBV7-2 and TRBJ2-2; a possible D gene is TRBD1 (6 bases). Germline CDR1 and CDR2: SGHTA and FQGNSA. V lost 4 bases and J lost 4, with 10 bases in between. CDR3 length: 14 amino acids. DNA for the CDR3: TGTGCCAGCAGCTCCGGACAGAGCACCGGGGAGCTGTTTTTT. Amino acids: CASSSGQSTGELFF.

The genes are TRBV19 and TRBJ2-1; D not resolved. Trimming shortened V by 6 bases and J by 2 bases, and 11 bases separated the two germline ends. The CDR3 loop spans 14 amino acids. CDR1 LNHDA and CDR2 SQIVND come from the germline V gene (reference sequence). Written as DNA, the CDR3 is TGTGCCAGTAGGAGACATACCACCTACAATGAGCAGTTCTTC. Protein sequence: CASRRHTTYNEQFF.

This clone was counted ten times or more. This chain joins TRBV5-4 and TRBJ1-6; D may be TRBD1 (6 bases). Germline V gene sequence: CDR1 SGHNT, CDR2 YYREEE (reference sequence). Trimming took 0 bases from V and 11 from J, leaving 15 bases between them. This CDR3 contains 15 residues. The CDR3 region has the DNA TGTGCCAGCAGCTTGGATACAGGGCAGTACGCACCCCTCCACTTT. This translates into CASSLDTGQYAPLHF.

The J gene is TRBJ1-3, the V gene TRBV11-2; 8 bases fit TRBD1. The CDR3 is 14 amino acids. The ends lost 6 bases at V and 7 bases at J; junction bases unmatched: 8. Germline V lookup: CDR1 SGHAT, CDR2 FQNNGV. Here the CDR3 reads CASSYKRQGNTIYF. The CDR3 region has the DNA TGTGCCAGCAGTTATAAACGACAGGGGAACACCATATATTTT.

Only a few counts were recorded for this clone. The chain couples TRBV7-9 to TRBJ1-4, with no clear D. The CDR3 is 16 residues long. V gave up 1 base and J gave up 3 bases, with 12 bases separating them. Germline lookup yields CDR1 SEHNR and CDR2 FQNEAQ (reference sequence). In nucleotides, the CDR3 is TGTGCCAGCAGCTTAGGGGTCGGCGGCTCTAATGAAAAACTGTTTTTT. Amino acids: CASSLGVGGSNEKLFF.

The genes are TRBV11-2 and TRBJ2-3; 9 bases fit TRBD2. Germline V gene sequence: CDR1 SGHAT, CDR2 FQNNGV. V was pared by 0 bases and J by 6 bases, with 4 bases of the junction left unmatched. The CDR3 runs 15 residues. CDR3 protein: CASSLDSGGSDTQYF. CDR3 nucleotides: TGTGCCAGCAGCTTAGATAGCGGGGGTTCGGATACGCAGTATTTT.

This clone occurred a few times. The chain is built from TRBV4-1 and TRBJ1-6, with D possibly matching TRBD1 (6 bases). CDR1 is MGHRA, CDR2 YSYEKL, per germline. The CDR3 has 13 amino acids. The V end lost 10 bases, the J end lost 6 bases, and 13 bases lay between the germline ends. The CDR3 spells CATSGQPNSPLHF. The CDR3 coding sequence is TGCGCCACCTCAGGACAGCCTAATTCACCCCTCCACTTT.

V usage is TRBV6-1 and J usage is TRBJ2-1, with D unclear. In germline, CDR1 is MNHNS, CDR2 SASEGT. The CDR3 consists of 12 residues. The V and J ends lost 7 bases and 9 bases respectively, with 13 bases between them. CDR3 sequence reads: CASTQIATEQFF. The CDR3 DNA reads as TGTGCCAGCACCCAAATAGCAACTGAGCAGTTCTTC.

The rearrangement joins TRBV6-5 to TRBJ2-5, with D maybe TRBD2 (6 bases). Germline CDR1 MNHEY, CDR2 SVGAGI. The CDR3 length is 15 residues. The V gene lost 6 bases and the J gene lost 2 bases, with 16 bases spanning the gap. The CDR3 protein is CASRPYRDSQETQYF. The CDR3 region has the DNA TGTGCCAGCAGACCTTATCGGGACTCACAAGAGACCCAGTACTTC.

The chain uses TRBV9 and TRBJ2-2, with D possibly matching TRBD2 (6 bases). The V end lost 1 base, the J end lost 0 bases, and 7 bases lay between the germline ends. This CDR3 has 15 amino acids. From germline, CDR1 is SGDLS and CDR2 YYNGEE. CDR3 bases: TGTGCCAGCAGCGTACGCGGGACGAACACCGGGGAGCTGTTTTTT. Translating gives CASSVRGTNTGELFF.

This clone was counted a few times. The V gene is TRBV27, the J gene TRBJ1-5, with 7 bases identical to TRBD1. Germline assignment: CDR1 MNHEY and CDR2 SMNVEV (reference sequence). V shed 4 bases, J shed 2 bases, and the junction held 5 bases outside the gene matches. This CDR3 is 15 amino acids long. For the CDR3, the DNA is TGTGCCAGCAGTTGGGACAGCAAAGGCAATCAGCCCCAGCATTTT. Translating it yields CASSWDSKGNQPQHF.

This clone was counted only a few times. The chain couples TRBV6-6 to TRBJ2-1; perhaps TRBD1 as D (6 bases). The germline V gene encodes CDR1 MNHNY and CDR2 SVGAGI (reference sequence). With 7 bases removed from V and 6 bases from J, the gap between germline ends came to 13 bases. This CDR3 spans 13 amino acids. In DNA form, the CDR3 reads TGTGCCAGCATCAGCCACAGGGTCAATGAGCAGTTCTTC. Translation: CASISHRVNEQFF.

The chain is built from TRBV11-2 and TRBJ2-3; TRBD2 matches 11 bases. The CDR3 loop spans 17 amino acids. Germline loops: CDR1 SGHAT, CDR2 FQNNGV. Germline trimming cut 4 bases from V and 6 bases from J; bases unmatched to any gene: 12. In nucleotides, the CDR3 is TGTGCCAGCAGCTCTCAACTTAGCGGGGGGGCCAGGGATACGCAGTATTTT. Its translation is CASSSQLSGGARDTQYF.

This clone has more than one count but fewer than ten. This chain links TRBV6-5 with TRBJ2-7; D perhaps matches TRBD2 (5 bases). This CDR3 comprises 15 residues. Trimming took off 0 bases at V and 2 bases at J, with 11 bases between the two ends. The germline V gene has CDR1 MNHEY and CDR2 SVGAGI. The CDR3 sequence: CASSYSRAGAYEQYF. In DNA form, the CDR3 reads TGTGCCAGCAGTTACTCGAGGGCCGGAGCCTACGAGCAGTACTTC.

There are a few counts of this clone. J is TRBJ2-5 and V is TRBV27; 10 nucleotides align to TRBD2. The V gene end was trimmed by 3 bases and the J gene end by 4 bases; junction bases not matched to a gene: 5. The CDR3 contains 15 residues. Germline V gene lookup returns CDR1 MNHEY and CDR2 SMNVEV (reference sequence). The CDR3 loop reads CASSFRAGGGETQYF. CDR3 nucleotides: TGTGCCAGCAGTTTCCGAGCGGGGGGGGGAGAGACCCAGTACTTC.

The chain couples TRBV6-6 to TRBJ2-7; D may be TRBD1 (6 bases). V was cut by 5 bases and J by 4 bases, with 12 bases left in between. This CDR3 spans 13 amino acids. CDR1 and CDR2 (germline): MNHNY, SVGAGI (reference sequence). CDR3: CASSRTAQYEQYF. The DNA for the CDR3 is TGTGCCAGCAGTCGGACAGCCCAGTACGAGCAGTACTTC.

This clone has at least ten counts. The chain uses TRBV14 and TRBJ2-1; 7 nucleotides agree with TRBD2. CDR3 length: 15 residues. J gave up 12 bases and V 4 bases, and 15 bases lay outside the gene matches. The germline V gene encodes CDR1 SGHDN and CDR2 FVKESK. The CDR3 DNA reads TGTGCCAGCAGCCGAACTAGCGCCCCTAACAAGTGGCAGTTCTTC. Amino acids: CASSRTSAPNKWQFF.